This TCR beta chain was sequenced in a study of blood T cell repertoires in COVID-19. The wider study: Specimens from acute and convalescent COVID-19 originated in the United States, Italy and Spain. PBMCs, B-cell-depleted T cells, or T cells provided the cDNA or gDNA that made up the material.

This CDR3 is 13 amino acids long. CDR1 and CDR2 (germline): SGHNT, YYREEE (reference sequence). J lost 8 bases, V lost 3 bases, and 6 bases had no gene match. This clone came up once. Study processing details: By means of reference gene primer amplification, nucleated cell counts were estimated. The data were produced by immunoSEQ multiplex PCR, yet TCRdb's version contains in-frame clones alone and is incomplete. D and trimming come from the DNA, and the V and J calls and clone size come from that table. Among some 200,000 clones listed, 87% were seen once. Sequenced input: peripheral blood. The J gene is TRBJ1-2, the V gene TRBV5-4; 8 bases fit TRBD1. The sequence came from a young woman who had recovered from COVID-19. The CDR3 DNA reads as TGTGCCAGCAGCTCGACAGGGGTTTACGGCTACACCTTC. It is translated as CASSSTGVYGYTF.